This entry lists 32 T cell receptor beta chains sequenced from one sample in a study of cytomegalovirus exposure and HLA in healthy donors. PCR primers comprised 60 Vbeta and 13 Jbeta primers. Profiled with immunoSEQ multiplex PCR; TCRdb holds only in-frame clones, not every one. The sample records around 150,000 clones, less than 10% being singletons. Material for sequencing was PBMCs. The receptor set was obtained from a male donor in good health and CMV-seronegative.

This clone was seen more than once but under ten times. V usage is TRBV28 and J usage is TRBJ1-2, with D maybe TRBD1 (6 bases). V shed 7 bases and J shed 8 bases, with 23 bases lying between them. CDR3 length equals 15 residues. Germline assignment: CDR1 MDHEN and CDR2 SYDVKM. The CDR3 spells CASKNSQGFYVGYTF. CDR3 nucleotides: TGTGCCAGCAAAAACTCACAGGGTTTTTACGTAGGCTACACCTTC.

The genes are TRBV12-5 and TRBJ1-1; 10 bases fit TRBD1. CDR3 length: 17 residues. Per germline, CDR1 LGHNT and CDR2 FRNRAP. Trimming at V came to 4 bases and at J to 3 bases, leaving 11 bases not matched to a gene. The DNA for the CDR3 is TGTGCTAGTGGTTCGGCACTGGACAGGGGGGTGGACACTGAAGCTTTCTTT. It is translated as CASGSALDRGVDTEAFF.

The chain carries TRBV10-3 and TRBJ2-6; possibly TRBD2 for D (5 bases). The germline V gene encodes CDR1 ENHRY and CDR2 SYGVKD. The length of the CDR3 is 16 residues. Trimming took off 3 bases at V and 2 bases at J, with 11 bases between the two ends. The CDR3 coding sequence is TGTGCCATCAGTGAACCACGGGGTCCTGGGGCCAACGTCCTGACTTTC. Protein product: CAISEPRGPGANVLTF.

This sequence joins TRBV6-5 and TRBJ2-2; D is unresolved. Trimming took off 6 bases at V and 2 bases at J, with 10 bases between the two ends. This CDR3 comprises 14 residues. Germline CDR1 reads MNHEY; CDR2 reads SVGAGI. The DNA for the CDR3 is TGTGCCAGCAGAATACAGCTCAACACCGGGGAGCTGTTTTTT. Protein: CASRIQLNTGELFF.

This clone was seen a few times. The chain carries TRBV6-5 and TRBJ1-2, with TRBD1 matching 10 bases. The CDR3 contains 14 residues. The germline V gene encodes CDR1 MNHEY and CDR2 SVGAGI. The V segment lost 6 bases and the J segment 2 bases; nucleotides outside the gene matches: 3. CDR3 DNA sequence: TGTGCCAGCAGAGAGGACAGGGGGAACTATGGCTACACCTTC. It is translated as CASREDRGNYGYTF.

This chain joins TRBV6-5 and TRBJ2-2; TRBD2 aligns across 13 bases. The trim removed 4 bases at V and 6 bases at J, leaving 2 bases unmatched. CDR1 is MNHEY and CDR2 is SVGAGI in the germline V gene. This CDR3 contains 15 residues. CDR3 in DNA: TGTGCCAGCAGTTCTGGACTAGCGGGGGCCGGGGAGCTGTTTTTT. Encoded protein: CASSSGLAGAGELFF.

The sample holds a few counts of this clone. The chain carries TRBV28 and TRBJ2-1, with 7 bases matching TRBD1. The CDR3 has 18 residues. The junction had 15 bases not matched to a gene; V was cut back by 3 bases and J by 4 bases. Germline V gene sequence: CDR1 MDHEN, CDR2 SYDVKM. The CDR3 region is CASSFPPRGPHLYNEQFF. DNA for the CDR3: TGTGCCAGCAGTTTCCCCCCGAGGGGGCCTCACCTATACAATGAGCAGTTCTTC.

This clone was counted only a few times. This chain joins TRBV7-8 and TRBJ1-3; D unresolved. CDR1 and CDR2 (germline): SGHVS, FQNEAQ. The CDR3 totals 13 residues. V gave up 4 bases and J gave up 2 bases, with 6 bases separating them. The CDR3 loop is CASSSSAGNTIYF. The CDR3 nucleotides read TGTGCCAGCAGCTCGTCGGCTGGAAACACCATATATTTT.

The chain couples TRBV6-4 to TRBJ2-1; TRBD2 matches at 8 bases. The length of the CDR3 is 15 residues. Germline CDR1 is MRHNA and CDR2 is SNTAGT. V dropped 2 bases and J dropped 7; count of bases not matched to a gene: 7. The DNA of the CDR3 is TGTGCCAGCAGTGACGGGGGACTAGGGGGAAATGAGCAGTTCTTC. Translating it yields CASSDGGLGGNEQFF.

V is TRBV28 and J is TRBJ1-1; 7 bases agree with TRBD1. The CDR3 is 15 amino acids. After removal of 6 bases from V and 6 bases from J, the junction contained 13 bases not matched to a gene. The germline V gene encodes CDR1 MDHEN and CDR2 SYDVKM. The CDR3 DNA reads as TGTGCCAGCAGGGGGGAACGACAGGGCTACCCTGAAGCTTTCTTT. The encoded protein is CASRGERQGYPEAFF.

The sample holds a few counts of this clone. The V call is TRBV27, the J call TRBJ2-1, with D maybe TRBD2 (6 bases). Deletions cut 5 bases from V and 1 base from J, with 12 bases between. This CDR3 is built from 15 residues. Germline CDR1 and CDR2: MNHEY and SMNVEV (reference sequence). This chain's CDR3 is CASSPLTSSYNEQFF. CDR3 in DNA: TGTGCCAGCAGTCCTTTGACTAGTTCCTACAATGAGCAGTTCTTC.

This clone has just a few counts. The chain joins TRBV27 to TRBJ1-2; TRBD1 might be the D (6 bases). The V gene's germline CDR1 is MNHEY and CDR2 SMNVEV (reference sequence). The CDR3 is made up of 14 amino acids. The V end lost 3 bases, the J end lost 8 bases, and 16 bases lay between the germline ends. CDR3: CASSLGAGWDGYTF. The CDR3 DNA reads as TGTGCCAGCAGTTTGGGGGCAGGGTGGGACGGCTACACCTTC.

This chain joins TRBV25-1 and TRBJ1-2; the D gene is possibly TRBD1 (5 bases). The CDR3 loop spans 14 amino acids. Germline-derived CDR1 and CDR2 are MGHDK and SYGVNS. V was trimmed by 3 bases and J by 5 bases, leaving 13 bases between them. CDR3 in amino acids: CASSDPDRLYGYTF. CDR3 DNA sequence: TGTGCCAGCAGTGACCCCGACAGATTATATGGCTACACCTTC.

A few counts support this clone. The chain couples TRBV6-5 to TRBJ2-1; tentative D call: TRBD2 (6 bases). CDR1 and CDR2 (germline): MNHEY, SVGAGI. This CDR3 contains 15 residues. Trimming shortened V by 0 bases and J by 9 bases, and 15 bases separated the two germline ends. CDR3 region: CASSYSPSGGSEQFF. The CDR3 DNA reads TGTGCCAGCAGTTACTCTCCAAGTGGGGGGAGTGAGCAGTTCTTC.

This rearrangement joins TRBV2 to TRBJ2-7, with D unresolved. The CDR3 runs 15 residues. V was cut by 10 bases and J by 0 bases, with 19 bases left in between. The germline V gene encodes CDR1 SNHLY and CDR2 FYNNEI. The chain's CDR3 is CATSRGDFSSYEQYF. The CDR3 DNA sequence: TGTGCCACCTCCCGAGGAGATTTCAGCTCCTACGAGCAGTACTTC.

J is TRBJ1-2 and V is TRBV28, with 7 bases matching TRBD1. CDR1 is MDHEN, CDR2 SYDVKM, per germline. Germline trimming cut 10 bases from V and 3 bases from J; bases unmatched to any gene: 5. This CDR3 spans 12 amino acids. This chain's CDR3 is CATGTVYYGYTF. CDR3 DNA: TGTGCCACCGGGACAGTTTACTATGGCTACACCTTC.

V gene TRBV25-1 combines with J gene TRBJ2-1, with a weak D call TRBD1 (6 bases). The ends were cut back, 4 bases at V and 0 bases at J, with 13 bases in the middle. Germline V gives CDR1 MGHDK, CDR2 SYGVNS. The CDR3 has 16 amino acids. The CDR3 loop is CASSGAGTLSYNEQFF. DNA for the CDR3: TGTGCCAGCAGTGGAGCCGGGACACTCTCCTACAATGAGCAGTTCTTC.

This clone was detected only a few times. The chain recombines TRBV7-2 with TRBJ1-1; D not resolved. Germline V gene data show CDR1 as SGHTA and CDR2 as FQGNSA. The ends were cut back, 0 bases at V and 2 bases at J, with 7 bases in the middle. There are 14 residues in the CDR3. The chain's CDR3 is CASSLARSNTEAFF. Written as DNA, the CDR3 is TGTGCCAGCAGCTTAGCGAGAAGTAACACTGAAGCTTTCTTT.

The chain links TRBV28 to TRBJ2-5, with 9 positions matching TRBD2. The germline gives CDR1 MDHEN, CDR2 SYDVKM. The CDR3 extends over 14 amino acids. V shed 8 bases, J shed 5 bases, and the junction held 9 bases outside the gene matches. CDR3 nucleotide sequence: TGTGCCAGCTGGGGTAGCGGGGGTCCGGAGACCCAGTACTTC. Amino acids: CASWGSGGPETQYF.

This clone appeared a few times. The V gene is TRBV29-1, the J gene TRBJ1-1, with a possible D match to TRBD1 (6 bases). The CDR3 totals 13 residues. CDR1 and CDR2 from the germline V gene are SQVTM and ANQGSEA. Trimming removed 4 bases from V and 3 bases from J, with 12 bases in between. CDR3 in DNA: TGCAGCGTTGTTAGGGGGATAGACACTGAAGCTTTCTTT. Protein product: CSVVRGIDTEAFF.

The genes are TRBV7-2 and TRBJ2-2; maybe TRBD2 (6 bases). The V gene's germline CDR1 is SGHTA and CDR2 FQGNSA. V dropped 4 bases and J dropped 4 bases, with 13 bases sitting between them. The CDR3 sequence is 15 residues long. The CDR3, as DNA: TGTGCCAGCAGCTGGGGTGGAGGGCGCACCGGGGAGCTGTTTTTT. Protein sequence: CASSWGGGRTGELFF.

This clone was counted between two and nine times. V gene TRBV6-4 combines with J gene TRBJ2-5; 8 bases fit TRBD2. This CDR3 is 16 amino acids long. The trim removed 8 bases at V and 2 bases at J, leaving 13 bases unmatched. Germline V gives CDR1 MRHNA, CDR2 SNTAGT. The CDR3, as DNA: TGTGCCAGCGGGCCTCAGGGCGGGGGGCATCAAGAGACCCAGTACTTC. Its protein product is CASGPQGGGHQETQYF.

The table lists this clone with a few counts. The chain carries TRBV27 and TRBJ2-7; D possibly corresponds to TRBD2 (5 bases). Germline values: CDR1 MNHEY, CDR2 SMNVEV (reference sequence). V was cut by 5 bases and J by 3 bases, with 14 bases left in between. The CDR3 extends over 14 amino acids. CDR3 sequence (DNA): TGTGCCAGCAGTCCACGGGGAGCCTTCTACGAGCAGTACTTC. Translated: CASSPRGAFYEQYF.

This chain joins TRBV19 and TRBJ1-2; D unresolved. This CDR3 has 16 amino acids. Deletions cut 5 bases from V and 0 bases from J, with 16 bases between. The germline V gene encodes CDR1 LNHDA and CDR2 SQIVND (reference sequence). The CDR3 nucleotides read TGTGCCAGTAGTGGCATCGGGAAGCTGCCTAACTATGGCTACACCTTC. Its translation: CASSGIGKLPNYGYTF.

This clone was picked up a small number of times. The chain uses TRBV9 and TRBJ1-1; the D is unclear. The V gene lost 2 bases and the J gene lost 3 bases, with 14 bases spanning the gap. The CDR3 runs to 15 residues. Per the germline V gene, CDR1 is SGDLS and CDR2 is YYNGEE. CDR3: CASSVRERTYTEAFF. CDR3 nucleotide sequence: TGTGCCAGCAGCGTCCGGGAGAGGACGTACACTGAAGCTTTCTTT.

The chain is built from TRBV29-1 and TRBJ2-2; D gene unclear. Trimming took 3 bases from V and 6 from J, leaving 11 bases between them. This CDR3 spans 13 amino acids. In germline, CDR1 is SQVTM, CDR2 ANQGSEA. The CDR3 sequence is CSVEPPHSGELFF. DNA for the CDR3: TGCAGCGTTGAGCCCCCTCACTCCGGGGAGCTGTTTTTT.

The DNA of the CDR3 is TGTGCCAGCTCACCACTGAGGGCTAGCACAGATACGCAGTATTTT. It codes for CASSPLRASTDTQYF. The chain combines TRBV18 with TRBJ2-3; tentative D call: TRBD2 (5 bases). Between the trimmed V and J ends, which lost 1 base and 0 bases, there was a span of 8 bases. The CDR3 is 15 amino acids. Germline CDR1 KGHSH, CDR2 LQKENI.

This clone was observed a few times. This sequence joins TRBV10-2 and TRBJ2-7, with TRBD1 as a possible D gene (5 bases). Trimming stripped 5 bases from V and 3 bases from J, with 11 bases between. The CDR3 spans 13 residues. Germline CDR1 is WSHSY and CDR2 is SAAADI. The CDR3, as DNA: TGCGCCAGCAGTAGTCAGGGTGGCTACGAGCAGTACTTC. This translates into CASSSQGGYEQYF.

The V and J genes are TRBV2 and TRBJ2-2; a possible D gene is TRBD2 (5 bases). V was trimmed by 7 bases and J by 4 bases, leaving 10 bases between them. CDR1 and CDR2 from the germline V gene are SNHLY and FYNNEI. The CDR3 is 13 amino acids. The CDR3 protein is CASIRERTGELFF. The CDR3 DNA reads TGTGCCAGCATTAGGGAGCGCACCGGGGAGCTGTTTTTT.

The sample holds a few counts of this clone. CDR3 nucleotides: TGTGCCAGCAGCGGACTAGCGGAGTTTGTGTACGAGCAGTACTTC. Translating it yields CASSGLAEFVYEQYF. This chain links TRBV27 with TRBJ2-7; TRBD2 matches at 10 bases. The CDR3 length is 15 residues. The V and J ends lost 6 bases and 4 bases, in that order; junction bases with no gene match: 9. CDR1 and CDR2 from the germline V gene are MNHEY and SMNVEV (reference sequence).

This clone occurred a few times. V and J are TRBV6-6 and TRBJ1-3; weak D call: TRBD1 (5 bases). The CDR3 runs to 16 residues. In germline, CDR1 is MNHNY, CDR2 SVGAGI (reference sequence). V dropped 0 bases and J dropped 0 bases, with 9 bases sitting between them. The CDR3 loop is CASSYSTAISGNTIYF. CDR3 bases: TGTGCCAGCAGTTACTCGACAGCGATCTCTGGAAACACCATATATTTT.

This clone was counted between two and nine times. The rearrangement links TRBV5-1 to TRBJ1-3; weak D call: TRBD1 (6 bases). The CDR3 length is 17 residues. The ends were cut back, 5 bases at V and 2 bases at J, with 20 bases in the middle. Looked up from germline, CDR1 is SGHRS and CDR2 is YFSETQ. The CDR3 is CASSSGTQLRPGNTIYF. The DNA of the CDR3 is TGCGCCAGCAGTTCCGGGACACAATTACGGCCTGGAAACACCATATATTTT.